The 3 T cell receptor beta chains in this list originate from one sample, sequenced in a study of cytomegalovirus exposure and HLA in healthy donors. It was with 60 Vbeta and 13 Jbeta primers that the PCR ran. Sequencing was performed with immunoSEQ multiplex PCR; in TCRdb, only in-frame clones are kept and a portion is missing. The sample features about 120,000 clones, with 1.5% to 2% in its top ten. Sequencing used PBMCs. These receptors all come from a woman aged 40-49 years in good health and CMV-seropositive.

The chain links TRBV6-5 to TRBJ2-1; D unresolved. The germline CDR1 and CDR2 sequences are MNHEY and SVGAGI. V was pared by 2 bases and J by 2 bases, with 13 bases between. CDR3 length: 16 amino acids. In DNA form, the CDR3 reads TGTGCCAGCAGTTACCCTGGAGCGAGCCCCTACAATGAGCAGTTCTTC. Protein: CASSYPGASPYNEQFF.

V usage is TRBV19 and J usage is TRBJ1-4; D not certain. CDR1 and CDR2 from the germline V gene are LNHDA and SQIVND (reference sequence). V shed 5 bases and J shed 12 bases, with 25 bases lying between them. This CDR3 has 16 residues. The CDR3 DNA follows: TGTGCCAGTAGTGCAACGACAATGCCCTTTTGGTTGGAACTGTTTTTT. Amino acids: CASSATTMPFWLELFF.

The CDR3, as DNA: TGCGCCAGCAGCTTGGCCGGCGGGAGTCCTAGCGAGCAGTACTTC. Translated: CASSLAGGSPSEQYF. The rearrangement links TRBV5-1 to TRBJ2-7, with TRBD2 matching 7 bases. This CDR3 spans 15 amino acids. Germline CDR1 SGHRS, CDR2 YFSETQ. Trimming at V came to 0 bases and at J to 6 bases, leaving 9 bases not matched to a gene. Filled out from reference TRBV5-1 and TRBJ2-7, the complete variable domain reads KAGVTQTPRYLIKTRGQQVTLSCSPISGHRSVSWYQQTPGQGLQFLFEYFSETQRNKGNFPGRFSGRQFSNSRSEMNVSTLELGDSALYLCASSLAGGSPSEQYFGPGTRLTVT.